The 13 T cell receptor beta chains below were found in one sample sequenced in a study of T cell clonotyping in hematopoietic cell transplantation. Profiling relied on immunoSEQ multiplex PCR, and the TCRdb table lists in-frame clones only, not all of them. This sample has some 76,000 clones, with 90% to 96% found just once. Indicated time point: recipient sample about 28 days before transplant, after cytoreduction. This sample comprised peripheral blood mononuclear cells, obtained before stem cell transplant. The receptors were gathered from a woman in her 50s with acute myeloid leukemia. Some clones in this sample may be carry-over from other donors' samples.

The V call is TRBV2, the J call TRBJ1-3; D remains unclear. This CDR3 comprises 14 residues. Trimming pared 7 bases from V and 0 bases from J, leaving 10 bases between. Germline CDR1 is SNHLY and CDR2 is FYNNEI. The CDR3 DNA follows: TGTGCCAGCATTTCATTGGTCTCTGGAAACACCATATATTTT. It codes for CASISLVSGNTIYF.

The CDR3 region is CSVERMLGYGYTF. In nucleotides, the CDR3 is TGCAGCGTGGAGAGGATGTTGGGCTATGGCTACACCTTC. The rearrangement links TRBV29-1 to TRBJ1-2; D gene unclear. CDR1 is SQVTM, CDR2 ANQGSEA, per germline. The CDR3 has 13 residues. With 6 bases removed from V and 4 bases from J, the gap between germline ends came to 15 bases.

The rearrangement uses TRBV2 and TRBJ1-2, with 7 nucleotides matching TRBD1. There are 14 residues in the CDR3. Losses at the gene ends were 5 bases for V and 2 bases for J; bases not matched to a gene: 5. Germline CDR1 reads SNHLY; CDR2 reads FYNNEI. The CDR3 region has the DNA TGTGCCAGCAGTTTCGGGACAGTCAACTATGGCTACACCTTC. Its translation: CASSFGTVNYGYTF.

This rearrangement joins TRBV19 to TRBJ2-4; 7 positions agree with TRBD1. CDR3 size: 13 residues. Trimming removed 5 bases from V and 8 bases from J; junction bases left unmatched: 6. CDR1 is LNHDA and CDR2 is SQIVND in the germline V gene (reference sequence). CDR3 sequence: CASSFTGADIQYF. The DNA for the CDR3 is TGTGCCAGTAGTTTCACAGGGGCTGACATTCAGTACTTC.

J is TRBJ1-1 and V is TRBV11-3; D is unresolved. Germline V lookup: CDR1 SGHNT, CDR2 YENEEA. CDR3 size: 13 residues. V was cut by 0 bases and J by 3 bases, with 5 bases left in between. CDR3 coding DNA: TGTGCCAGCAGCTTAGATACCCACACTGAAGCTTTCTTT. Translation: CASSLDTHTEAFF.

This rearrangement joins TRBV30 to TRBJ1-5, with 7 bases fitting TRBD1. This CDR3 has 15 residues. V lost 1 base, J lost 0 bases, and 3 bases stayed unmatched. Germline V gene lookup returns CDR1 GTSNPN and CDR2 SVGIG (reference sequence). The CDR3 nucleotides read TGTGCCTGGAGTGACAGGGGATATAGCAATCAGCCCCAGCATTTT. Its translation is CAWSDRGYSNQPQHF.

V is TRBV6-1 and J is TRBJ1-4; D remains unclear. The CDR3 totals 14 residues. Trimming cost V 3 bases and J 1 base, with 6 bases left between them. Germline assignment: CDR1 MNHNS and CDR2 SASEGT. CDR3 bases: TGTGCCAGCAGTGATCAGCTAACTAATGAAAAACTGTTTTTT. Translated: CASSDQLTNEKLFF.

V is TRBV5-1 and J is TRBJ1-3; 8 bases agree with TRBD1. V gave up 4 bases and J gave up 1 base; unmatched junction bases: 7. This CDR3 comprises 16 residues. Germline CDR1 SGHRS, CDR2 YFSETQ. CDR3 nucleotide sequence: TGCGCCAGCAGCGACAGGGGTACTTCATCTGGAAACACCATATATTTT. Its protein is CASSDRGTSSGNTIYF.

The V call is TRBV5-1, the J call TRBJ2-2; 8 bases match TRBD2. Germline V lookup: CDR1 SGHRS, CDR2 YFSETQ. V gave up 0 bases and J gave up 6 bases; unmatched junction bases: 1. CDR3 size: 14 residues. This CDR3 reads CASSLAAGAGELFF. Written as DNA, the CDR3 is TGCGCCAGCAGCTTGGCAGCGGGGGCCGGGGAGCTGTTTTTT.

V is TRBV29-1 and J is TRBJ2-5; 9 bases agree with TRBD1. Germline V lookup: CDR1 SQVTM, CDR2 ANQGSEA. CDR3 length: 15 residues. Germline trimming cut 6 bases from V and 5 bases from J; bases unmatched to any gene: 13. CDR3 sequence (DNA): TGCAGCGTCATGCTGACAGGGGGTGTAAAGGAGACCCAGTACTTC. Translated: CSVMLTGGVKETQYF.

The rearrangement uses TRBV5-1 and TRBJ1-2; TRBD1 matches at 7 bases. The length of the CDR3 is 13 residues. Germline V gene lookup returns CDR1 SGHRS and CDR2 YFSETQ. V trimming: 7 bases; J trimming: 4 bases; junction bases outside the gene matches: 7. Here the CDR3 reads CASHDRATYGYTF. For the CDR3, the DNA is TGCGCCAGCCACGACAGGGCGACCTATGGCTACACCTTC.

The chain combines TRBV27 with TRBJ2-5; D not resolved. Trimming pared 5 bases from V and 1 base from J, leaving 5 bases between. Germline V gene lookup returns CDR1 MNHEY and CDR2 SMNVEV (reference sequence). The CDR3 length is 12 residues. The DNA for the CDR3 is TGTGCCAGCAGTATAGGCCAAGAGACCCAGTACTTC. Translating gives CASSIGQETQYF.

The chain recombines TRBV2 with TRBJ2-2, with D perhaps TRBD1 or TRBD2 (5 bases each). V was trimmed by 7 bases and J by 7 bases, leaving 13 bases between them. Germline-derived CDR1 and CDR2 are SNHLY and FYNNEI. The CDR3 sequence is 13 residues long. Written as DNA, the CDR3 is TGTGCCAGCAAAGATGGGACGCTCGGGGAGCTGTTTTTT. Protein: CASKDGTLGELFF.